Following are 28 T cell receptor beta chains from one sample sequenced in a study of PD-1 blockade in classical Hodgkin lymphoma. Relapses following autologous stem cell transplantation were seen in all patients, with brentuximab vedotin exposure varying. Assay used: immunoSEQ multiplex PCR; TCRdb lists only in-frame clones, some missing. The sample lists 4,500 to 5,000 clones; approximately 70% were seen once. This sample comprised peripheral blood mononuclear cells (PBMCs), obtained before the second cycle of nivolumab. The receptors derive from a human donor with classical Hodgkin lymphoma.

For the CDR3, the DNA is TGTGCCAGCAGTTCACGGACAGGCCCCCTCTACAATGAGCAGTTCTTC. Translating it yields CASSSRTGPLYNEQFF. The V and J genes are TRBV28 and TRBJ2-1; 7 bases match TRBD1. In germline, CDR1 is MDHEN, CDR2 SYDVKM. J lost 3 bases, V lost 4 bases, and 9 bases had no gene match. The CDR3 runs 16 residues.

J is TRBJ1-2 and V is TRBV6-5; D is unclear. With 7 bases removed from V and 0 bases from J, the gap between germline ends came to 3 bases. The V gene's germline CDR1 is MNHEY and CDR2 SVGAGI. The CDR3 totals 11 residues. CDR3 nucleotides: TGTGCCAGCAATACTAACTATGGCTACACCTTC. Translated: CASNTNYGYTF.

There are a few counts of this clone. This sequence joins TRBV21-1 and TRBJ2-2; TRBD2 reflects the table's D call only, with no check against the DNA. TRBV21-1 is labeled a pseudogene. The CDR3 runs 12 residues. The CDR3 protein is CASSLQTRGAVF. CDR3 DNA: TGTGCCAGCAGCCTCCAGACCCGGGGAGCTGTTTTT.

The J gene is TRBJ2-1, the V gene TRBV5-6; D may correspond to TRBD1 or TRBD2 (5 bases each). Per germline, CDR1 SGHDT and CDR2 YYEEEE. The CDR3 is made up of 14 amino acids. V lost 0 bases to trimming and J lost 7 bases, with 11 bases between them. CDR3 amino acids: CASSLGGSMNEQFF. The CDR3 DNA follows: TGTGCCAGCAGCTTGGGGGGGAGTATGAATGAGCAGTTCTTC.

The CDR3 DNA sequence: TGTGCCAGCAGCGACAGGGGGACGGGAAACACCATATATTTT. This encodes CASSDRGTGNTIYF. The chain employs TRBV9 and TRBJ1-3, with 8 bases fitting TRBD1. The CDR3 is made up of 14 amino acids. Germline lookup yields CDR1 SGDLS and CDR2 YYNGEE. V lost 3 bases, J lost 4 bases, and 3 bases stayed unmatched.

The rearrangement links TRBV27 to TRBJ1-1; 10 bases map to TRBD1. Germline CDR1 and CDR2: MNHEY and SMNVEV (reference sequence). The junction had 5 bases not matched to a gene; V was cut back by 3 bases and J by 4 bases. There are 15 residues in the CDR3. DNA for the CDR3: TGTGCCAGCAGTTTGACAGGGGGCGGAGGCACTGAAGCTTTCTTT. This sequence encodes CASSLTGGGGTEAFF.

The V call is TRBV27, the J call TRBJ2-1; D remains unclear. The germline V gene has CDR1 MNHEY and CDR2 SMNVEV (reference sequence). The CDR3 spans 18 residues. Trimming stripped 5 bases from V and 1 base from J, with 21 bases between. CDR3 sequence reads: CASSPPAGRDLSYNEQFF. Written as DNA, the CDR3 is TGTGCCAGCAGTCCCCCAGCTGGTAGGGATTTATCCTACAATGAGCAGTTCTTC.

This clone was counted between two and nine times. The J gene is TRBJ2-1, the V gene TRBV9; D is possibly TRBD1 (5 bases). Germline CDR1 SGDLS, CDR2 YYNGEE. V was clipped by 0 bases and J by 7 bases, with 14 bases between them. CDR3 size: 15 residues. The chain's CDR3 is CASSVGELGANEQFF. Written as DNA, the CDR3 is TGTGCCAGCAGCGTAGGGGAATTAGGGGCGAATGAGCAGTTCTTC.

The chain combines TRBV6-5 with TRBJ1-3, with a tentative D call TRBD1 (6 bases). The germline V and J ends were trimmed by 9 bases and 4 bases, with 16 bases remaining between them. The CDR3 is made up of 14 amino acids. The germline V gene has CDR1 MNHEY and CDR2 SVGAGI. The CDR3 reads CASQGGGEGNTIYF. DNA of the CDR3: TGTGCCAGTCAAGGGGGAGGGGAAGGAAACACCATATATTTT.

This clone was seen a few times. One end of the junction does not line up with germline, which may come from a read error. The chain carries TRBV20-1 and TRBJ1-1; no clear D. The CDR3 is 9 residues long. Germline-derived CDR1 and CDR2 are DFQATT and SNEGSKA (reference sequence). The CDR3 nucleotides are TGCAGTGCTAGAAGGACTTTTCTCTTT. Protein sequence: CSARRTFLF.

The chain carries TRBV14 and TRBJ2-5; 9 nucleotides align to TRBD1. This CDR3 contains 16 residues. CDR1 is SGHDN and CDR2 is FVKESK in the germline V gene. Trimming took 4 bases from V and 4 from J; bases not matched to a gene: 10. This CDR3 is CASSRRRTGEGETQYF. CDR3 bases: TGTGCCAGCAGCCGAAGGAGGACAGGGGAGGGAGAGACCCAGTACTTC.

The V and J genes are TRBV6-6 and TRBJ2-5; 10 positions agree with TRBD2. The CDR3 is 15 residues long. Losses at the gene ends were 1 base for V and 5 bases for J; bases not matched to a gene: 4. CDR1 MNHNY and CDR2 SVGAGI come from the germline V gene (reference sequence). DNA for the CDR3: TGTGCCAGCAGTTACTTAGCGGGGGGAATGGAGACCCAGTACTTC. Amino acids: CASSYLAGGMETQYF.

This chain links TRBV5-1 with TRBJ2-7; no clear D gene. The CDR3 is 15 residues long. Germline lookup yields CDR1 SGHRS and CDR2 YFSETQ. Trimming cost V 0 bases and J 1 base, with 11 bases left between them. The CDR3: CASSLGVRGSYEQYF. The CDR3 nucleotides are TGCGCCAGCAGCTTGGGCGTGAGAGGTTCCTACGAGCAGTACTTC.

The chain joins TRBV6-1 to TRBJ1-1, with 9 bases identical to TRBD1. This CDR3 has 13 residues. V lost 7 bases and J lost 7; bases outside the gene matches: 7. Germline CDR1 MNHNS, CDR2 SASEGT. The CDR3 is CASIDRGAIEAFF. The CDR3 nucleotides read TGTGCCAGCATCGACAGGGGGGCGATTGAAGCTTTCTTT.

The gene calls are TRBV2 and TRBJ2-3, with 15 bases lining up with TRBD2. The germline CDR1 and CDR2 sequences are SNHLY and FYNNEI. The CDR3 contains 15 residues. V was clipped by 5 bases and J by 10 bases; unmatched bases: 7. CDR3 loop: CASSRTSGGALSQYF. CDR3 in DNA: TGTGCCAGCAGTCGGACTAGCGGGGGGGCACTCTCGCAGTATTTT.

The V call is TRBV2, the J call TRBJ2-1; D gene unclear. Germline V gene data show CDR1 as SNHLY and CDR2 as FYNNEI. The CDR3 is made up of 14 amino acids. Trimming pared 2 bases from V and 8 bases from J, leaving 13 bases between. CDR3 nucleotide sequence: TGTGCCAGCAGTGAACTTCCTCCTTGGGATGAGCAGTTCTTC. Its translation: CASSELPPWDEQFF.

Concerning this clone: At one of its ends the junction is not consistent with the germline gene, which may arise from a read error. The V and J genes are TRBV4-3 and TRBJ1-5; D is perhaps TRBD1 (5 bases). Germline CDR1 is LGHNA and CDR2 is YSLEER. The CDR3 runs to 14 residues. This chain's CDR3 is CASSQDGAGQPQHF. CDR3 coding DNA: TGCGCCAGCAGCCAAGATGGGGCGGGGCAGCCCCAGCATTTC.

The rearrangement links TRBV5-6 to TRBJ2-2; TRBD2 matches at 13 bases. Germline V CDR1 and CDR2: SGHDT, YYEEEE. The CDR3 covers 16 residues. V lost 4 bases and J lost 5; bases outside the gene matches: 5. CDR3 region: CASSRTSGSPTGELFF. The CDR3 coding sequence is TGTGCCAGCAGCCGGACTAGCGGGAGCCCGACCGGGGAGCTGTTTTTT.

The V call is TRBV14, the J call TRBJ1-2, with no clear D. This CDR3 region has 14 residues. Germline CDR1 reads SGHDN; CDR2 reads FVKESK. V was pared by 5 bases and J by 4 bases, with 14 bases between. CDR3 sequence reads: CASSKSGKTYGYTF. The CDR3 DNA sequence: TGTGCCAGCAGCAAATCTGGAAAGACCTATGGCTACACCTTC.

This chain connects TRBV6-5 to TRBJ1-1; D might be TRBD1 (5 bases). Germline V gene data show CDR1 as MNHEY and CDR2 as SVGAGI. With 5 bases removed from V and 1 base from J, the gap between germline ends came to 14 bases. This CDR3 spans 15 amino acids. CDR3 sequence reads: CASSPIKGRNTEAFF. CDR3 sequence (DNA): TGTGCCAGCAGTCCAATAAAGGGGCGGAACACTGAAGCTTTCTTT.

The chain is built from TRBV28 and TRBJ2-1, with 10 nucleotides matching TRBD1. Trimming cost V 3 bases and J 6 bases; bases outside gene matches: 11. Germline assignment: CDR1 MDHEN and CDR2 SYDVKM. The CDR3 extends over 17 amino acids. CDR3 in DNA: TGTGCCAGCAGTTTCTGGGGTGTGGACAGGGGGGCCAATGAGCAGTTCTTC. Translation gives CASSFWGVDRGANEQFF.

This clone was counted between two and nine times. The chain joins TRBV28 to TRBJ2-4; weak D call: TRBD1 (6 bases). The ends were cut back, 5 bases at V and 0 bases at J, with 11 bases in the middle. The CDR3 totals 15 residues. Germline assignment: CDR1 MDHEN and CDR2 SYDVKM. The CDR3 DNA reads as TGTGCCAGCAGTCCACAGGGAATAGCCAAAAACATTCAGTACTTC. Residues: CASSPQGIAKNIQYF.

The chain is built from TRBV27 and TRBJ2-2; 13 bases fit TRBD2. V was pared by 8 bases and J by 4 bases, with 1 base of the junction left unmatched. Germline V gives CDR1 MNHEY, CDR2 SMNVEV (reference sequence). This CDR3 comprises 14 residues. The CDR3 loop reads CASRLAGGTGELFF. The CDR3 coding sequence is TGTGCCAGCCGACTAGCGGGGGGCACCGGGGAGCTGTTTTTT.

The V and J genes are TRBV5-1 and TRBJ2-1; TRBD2 aligns across 14 bases. The CDR3 spans 19 residues. Germline lookup yields CDR1 SGHRS and CDR2 YFSETQ. Trimming took 0 bases from V and 3 from J; bases not matched to a gene: 8. For the CDR3, the DNA is TGCGCCAGCAGCTTGGGAACGGGGACTAGCGGGAGAAACTACAATGAGCAGTTCTTC. Its protein is CASSLGTGTSGRNYNEQFF.

This clone was observed a single time. J is TRBJ1-4 and V is TRBV18; D remains unclear. The CDR3 sequence is 14 residues long. V lost 3 bases to trimming and J lost 0 bases, with 5 bases between them. CDR1 and CDR2 (germline): KGHSH, LQKENI. Here the CDR3 reads CASSPGPTNEKLFF. The CDR3 coding sequence is TGTGCCAGCTCACCCGGGCCAACTAATGAAAAACTGTTTTTT. Full variable domain (rest looked up from reference TRBV18 and TRBJ1-4): NAGVMQNPRHLVRRRGQEARLRCSPMKGHSHVYWYRQLPEEGLKFMVYLQKENIIDESGMPKERFSAEFPKEGPSILRIQQVVRGDSAAYFCASSPGPTNEKLFFGSGTQLSVL.

This clone occurred a few times. V and J are TRBV5-1 and TRBJ2-5; the D gene is possibly TRBD2 (6 bases). The V gene's germline CDR1 is SGHRS and CDR2 YFSETQ. V lost 0 bases and J 5 bases, leaving 20 bases between the germline ends. The CDR3 length is 17 residues. This chain's CDR3 is CASSLASRLDVGETQYF. The CDR3 nucleotides read TGCGCCAGCAGCTTGGCCTCTAGACTAGATGTAGGGGAGACCCAGTACTTC.

This sequence joins TRBV7-2 and TRBJ2-1; D ambiguous. This CDR3 has 15 residues. Germline V CDR1 and CDR2: SGHTA, FQGNSA. With 5 bases removed from V and 8 bases from J, the gap between germline ends came to 19 bases. CDR3 in DNA: TGTGCCAGCAGCCTTACTACGGGCAGGTTTCATGAGCAGTTCTTC. It translates to CASSLTTGRFHEQFF.

V usage is TRBV30 and J usage is TRBJ1-1, with TRBD1 as a possible D gene (6 bases). V was pared by 2 bases and J by 7 bases, with 11 bases between. CDR1 is GTSNPN and CDR2 is SVGIG in the germline V gene (reference sequence). This CDR3 comprises 12 residues. The CDR3 nucleotides are TGTGCCTGGAGTCGGGACACTGATGAAGCTTTCTTT. Protein: CAWSRDTDEAFF. Full variable domain (rest looked up from reference TRBV30 and TRBJ1-1): SQTIHQWPATLVQPVGSPLSLECTVEGTSNPNLYWYRQAAGRGLQLLFYSVGIGQISSEVPQNLSASRPQDRQFILSSKKLLLSDSGFYLCAWSRDTDEAFFGQGTRLTVV.